This T cell receptor beta chain was obtained from a study of cytomegalovirus exposure and HLA in healthy donors. Findings and caveats of the study: Later, an analysis found that common viral pathogens appeared to be linked with several of the most significant clusters.

PCR amplification relied on 60 Vbeta primers (plus 13 Jbeta primers). Here immunoSEQ multiplex PCR was the method, and the copy in TCRdb shows in-frame clones only, minus some. The data hold about 82,000 clones, with around 70% observed a single time. The CDR3 is made up of 15 amino acids. With 6 bases removed from V and 0 bases from J, the gap between germline ends came to 11 bases. Germline V lookup: CDR1 MDHEN, CDR2 SYDVKM. With respect to this clone: The antigen is not known.

The chain is built from TRBV28 and TRBJ1-4; no firm D call. This clonotype was obtained from a man in his 60s in good health and CMV-seronegative. The sample was PBMCs. The CDR3 here is CASRPTLPTNEKLFF. The CDR3 DNA reads TGTGCCAGCAGGCCCACTCTACCAACTAATGAAAAACTGTTTTTT.